A selection of T cell receptor beta chains follows, all from one sample in a study of T cell repertoires in cytomegalovirus infection. MiXCR, applied by TCRdb to the reads, yields one record per CDR3 protein. The sample has some 240,000 distinct CDR3 sequences, over 15% seen once. The sequenced sample was CD8+ T cells from PBMCs. These receptors all stem from a human donor in good health (CMV status not recorded). Some clones in this sample may be carry-over from other donors' samples. Both conserved end residues are part of each CDR3. Fields, in order: J gene, D gene, V gene, clone size, CDR3 DNA, CDR3 protein. A D gene is named only where the DNA matches it firmly. Rows may omit the clone size; those that give it use once, few, many or a size class.

TRBJ2-1,TRBD2,TRBV9,.,TGTGCCAGCAGCGGTAGCGGGGTTGTGTCCTACAATGAGCAGTTCTTC,CASSGSGVVSYNEQFF
TRBJ1-6,TRBD1,TRBV20-1,.,TGCAGTGCTAGAGGTAGTAGGACAGGAGGCTCACCCCTCCACTTT,CSARGSRTGGSPLHF
TRBJ2-7,.,TRBV13,.,TGTGCCAGCAGCTCCCAGGGGCGGGAGCAGTACTTC,CASSSQGREQYF
TRBJ2-7,TRBD1,TRBV6-6,few,TGTGCCAGCAGTCGAGACAGGGGTTACTACGAGCAGTACTTC,CASSRDRGYYEQYF
TRBJ1-5,.,TRBV28,few,TGTGCCAGCAGTGCACTGCAGGGACAAAGCAATCAGCCCCAGCATTTT,CASSALQGQSNQPQHF
TRBJ2-1,.,TRBV11-2,few,TGTGCCAGCAGCTTAGTTTCTGAGCAGTTCTTC,CASSLVSEQFF
TRBJ2-7,.,TRBV2,many,TGTGCCAGCAGTGACAGCTACGAGCAGTACTTC,CASSDSYEQYF
TRBJ2-3,.,TRBV19,few,TGTGCCAGTAGTATTAGTTGGCGGAGCACAGATACGCAGTATTTT,CASSISWRSTDTQYF
TRBJ2-7,TRBD1,TRBV5-1,few,TGCGCCAGCAGCTCGATGACAGGGTTATCCTACGAGCAGTACTTC,CASSSMTGLSYEQYF
TRBJ1-5,.,TRBV28,few,TGTGCCAGCAGTCTTAGTGGGCTGAGTCAGCCCCAGCATTTT,CASSLSGLSQPQHF
TRBJ2-3,.,TRBV29-1,few,TGCAGCGTTGACATGGGAGGCACAGATACGCAGTATTTT,CSVDMGGTDTQYF
TRBJ2-7,.,TRBV7-9,many,TGTGCCAGCAGCTCCGAGCTCACATCCTCCTACGAGCAGTACTTC,CASSSELTSSYEQYF
TRBJ2-2,.,TRBV28,.,TGTGCCAGCAGTCCCGAGACAGGACTCACCGGGGAGCTGTTTTTT,CASSPETGLTGELFF
TRBJ2-1,TRBD2,TRBV7-6,many,TGTGCCAGCAGCTACACTAGCGGGGGAACCTACAATGAGCAGTTCTTC,CASSYTSGGTYNEQFF
TRBJ2-3,TRBD2,TRBV7-2,many,TGTGCCAGCAGCTCCTCTAGCGGGGAAACAGATACGCAGTATTTT,CASSSSSGETDTQYF
TRBJ1-1,.,TRBV14,many,TGTGCCAGCAGCCAGGGGTCGGCCACTGAAGCTTTCTTT,CASSQGSATEAFF
TRBJ1-5,.,TRBV7-2,many,TGTGCCAGCAGCTTTTTCGGGGATCGCAATCAGCCCCAGCATTTT,CASSFFGDRNQPQHF
TRBJ1-1,.,TRBV7-4,many,TGTGCCAGCACCCCGGGATCCCCCATGAACACTGAAGCTTTCTTT,CASTPGSPMNTEAFF
TRBJ2-1,.,TRBV7-9,many,TGTGCCAGCAGCTCGTATGGGTCGGGTCAAGGTGATGAGCAGTTCTTC,CASSSYGSGQGDEQFF
TRBJ2-3,TRBD2,TRBV6-5,few,TGTGCCTCCAAGGGACTAGCGGACACAGATACGCAGTATTTT,CASKGLADTDTQYF
TRBJ1-1,.,TRBV7-2,many,TGTGCCAGCAGCTTCGGACCCGGCTTGAACACTGAAGCTTTCTTT,CASSFGPGLNTEAFF
TRBJ2-1,.,TRBV7-9,few,TGTGCCACCGCAGGCGATGAGCAGTTCTTC,CATAGDEQFF
TRBJ1-1,.,TRBV7-4,.,TGTGCCACCGCTAATAAAGGCGGGGGGGGGATGAACACTGTAGCTTTCTTT,CATANKGGGGMNTVAFF
TRBJ2-1,TRBD1,TRBV28,.,TGTGCCAGCAGTCCCCTCCGGACAGGGAACTTATACAATGAGCAGTTCTTC,CASSPLRTGNLYNEQFF
TRBJ1-2,.,TRBV27,.,TGTGCCAGCAGCCGCTCAGGGGTGAGCTACACCTTC,CASSRSGVSYTF
TRBJ2-2,.,TRBV7-4,.,TGTGCCAGCAGCACGACGGTCGGGGCGACCACGAACACCGGGGAGCTGTTTTTT,CASSTTVGATTNTGELFF
TRBJ2-5,.,TRBV7-2,many,TGTGCCAGCAGTTTGTGGGGGGCAGGAGAGACCCAGTACTTC,CASSLWGAGETQYF
TRBJ2-5,.,TRBV6-8,few,TGTGCCAGCAGAAGGGCAGGGGAGGAGACCCAGTACTTC,CASRRAGEETQYF
TRBJ2-7,.,TRBV13,few,TGTGCCAGCAGCGCCCGCATTCACGGGGGCTACGAGCAGTACTTC,CASSARIHGGYEQYF
TRBJ2-7,TRBD1,TRBV5-1,few,TGCGCCAGCAGCTATTGGACAGGGCAATACGAGCAGTACTTC,CASSYWTGQYEQYF
TRBJ1-1,TRBD1,TRBV6-2/TRBV6-3,few,TGTGCCAGCAGTTACTTGCCGGGACAGATTAACACTGAAGCTTTCTTT,CASSYLPGQINTEAFF
TRBJ2-2,TRBD2,TRBV4-2,.,TGTGCCAGCAGCCCGGGACTAGCGGACAACACCGGGGAGCTGTTTTTT,CASSPGLADNTGELFF
TRBJ2-7,.,TRBV29-1,few,TGCAGCGTTGAAACCGCGTTCTACGAGCAGTACTTC,CSVETAFYEQYF
TRBJ1-1,TRBD1,TRBV6-2/TRBV6-3,.,TGTGCCAGCAGTAAAGGGCGGACAGGCATGAACACTGAAGCTTTCTTT,CASSKGRTGMNTEAFF
TRBJ2-1,.,TRBV19,.,TGTGCCAGTAGTATCGGCCTGCGGGGCAATGAGCAGTTCTTC,CASSIGLRGNEQFF
TRBJ2-5,TRBD2,TRBV11-2,.,TGTGCCAGCAGCTTAAGGGCTAGCGGGGGCTGGTACCAAGAGACCCAGTACTTC,CASSLRASGGWYQETQYF
TRBJ2-1,TRBD2,TRBV7-9,many,TGTGCCAGCAGCTCGCCAGGGAGGGGTGAGCAGTTCTTC,CASSSPGRGEQFF
TRBJ1-2,TRBD1,TRBV2,few,TGTGCCATGCTTAGGACAGGGGGCGTCGGCTATGGCTACACCTTC,CAMLRTGGVGYGYTF
TRBJ1-6,.,TRBV20-1,.,TGCAGTGCTAGCGCGGGGTTGAGCTCCTATAATTCACCCCTCCACTTT,CSASAGLSSYNSPLHF
TRBJ1-3,.,TRBV7-4,few,TGTGCCAGCAGCTGCCCAACGCAGGGGAAACCCCCCTCTGGAAACACCATATATTTT,CASSCPTQGKPPSGNTIYF
TRBJ1-5,.,TRBV10-3,.,TGTGCCATCAGTGAGTCGGGGGGTATTGGCAATCAGCCCCAGCATTTT,CAISESGGIGNQPQHF
TRBJ1-2,.,TRBV7-9,few,TGTGCCAGCAGCTTTGGGCAGGGCGATAACTATGGCTACACCTTC,CASSFGQGDNYGYTF
TRBJ1-5,.,TRBV7-9,many,TGTGCCAGCAGCTTAGCCGGGGGAGGCAATCAGCCCCAGCATTTT,CASSLAGGGNQPQHF
TRBJ2-7,.,TRBV5-4,few,TGTGCCAGCAGCTTGGGGACCTCTGACGAGCAGTACTTC,CASSLGTSDEQYF
TRBJ2-7,.,TRBV7-8,many,TGTGCCAGCAGCTTAGACGGGATAGGCACCTACGAGCAGTACTTC,CASSLDGIGTYEQYF
TRBJ2-5,.,TRBV20-1,few,TGCAGTGCTAGAGATGTAAAAGAGACCCAGTACTTC,CSARDVKETQYF
TRBJ2-3,TRBD1,TRBV6-8,few,TGTGCCAGCAGTTACGAAGGACAGGGACCGGATACGCAGTATTTT,CASSYEGQGPDTQYF
TRBJ2-7,.,TRBV27,.,TGTGCCAGCAGCCCTTGGGGCCCCTCCTACGAGCAGTACTTC,CASSPWGPSYEQYF
TRBJ2-7,TRBD1,TRBV28,.,TGTGCCAGCAGTTTAAGAGGGACAGGGAGCTCCTACGAGCAGTACTTC,CASSLRGTGSSYEQYF
TRBJ2-3,TRBD2,TRBV9,.,TGTGCCAGCAGCGACAGACTAGCGGGTACAGATACGCAGTATTTT,CASSDRLAGTDTQYF
TRBJ2-3,TRBD2,TRBV29-1,.,TGCAGCGTTGAAGATCTTGCAGGACTAGCGGGGGCAGATACGCAGTATTTT,CSVEDLAGLAGADTQYF
TRBJ2-5,TRBD2,TRBV18,.,TGTGCCAGCTCCCCGGGACTACCTAAGGAGACCCAGTACTTC,CASSPGLPKETQYF
TRBJ1-2,TRBD1,TRBV2,few,TGTGCCAGCAGTGCACCCACCGGGACAGGGTATGGAGGCTACACCTTC,CASSAPTGTGYGGYTF
TRBJ1-2,.,TRBV9,few,TGTGCCAGCAGCGTAGAGGGGGATGGCTACACCTTC,CASSVEGDGYTF
TRBJ1-4,TRBD1,TRBV7-6,many,TGTGCCAGCAGCTCTAATTACCTGGGACAGAACACGCCCTTCCCAGCTAATGAAAAACTGTTTTTT,CASSSNYLGQNTPFPANEKLFF
TRBJ1-6,.,TRBV2,few,TGTGCCAGCATCTCCGGCAGGGTCTATAATTCACCCCTCCACTTT,CASISGRVYNSPLHF
TRBJ2-7,TRBD2,TRBV6-2/TRBV6-3,.,TGTGCCAGCAGTTACGAGGAGCGGGGGGCTTCCTACGAGCAGTACTTC,CASSYEERGASYEQYF
TRBJ2-1,.,TRBV6-5,few,TGTGCCAGCAGTTACACTAGTTTGAGGGGAAATGAGCAGTTCTTC,CASSYTSLRGNEQFF